The entry below describes one T cell receptor beta chain. Its cognate antigen is unknown. The data belong to a study of graft-versus-host responses after intestinal transplantation. Overall study context: Anti-thymocyte globulin induction was given to all recipients, followed by tacrolimus and steroids for roughly three years. Study-wide results and limits: Early post-transplant HvG declines showed an association with peak circulating GvH clone levels. Researchers found GvH clones in recipient marrow, and some showed up first in ileum or blood.

CDR1 and CDR2 (germline): LNHDA, SQIVND (reference sequence). The CDR3 is 15 residues long. V was pared by 6 bases and J by 6 bases, with 18 bases between. Profiling relied on immunoSEQ multiplex PCR, and the TCRdb table lists in-frame clones only, not all of them. The data hold some 55,000 clones, with about 90% observed a single time. The sample was PBMCs, taken approximately 97 weeks after intestinal transplant. J is TRBJ1-5 and V is TRBV19; TRBD1 might be the D (5 bases). The clonotype was recovered from a human patient who received an intestinal transplant, so some T cells may come from the graft donor. The chain's CDR3 is CASSYSGPGGQPQHF. The CDR3 DNA reads TGTGCCAGTAGCTATAGTGGACCCGGGGGTCAGCCCCAGCATTTT.